What follows are 18 T cell receptor beta chains derived from one specimen sequenced in a study of human T cells and chemical hapten exposure. Time point reported: patch test 2, 6 weeks after DPC sensitization. Treatment of the sample: therapeutic diphenylcyclopropenone sensitization with weekly scalp DPC. TCRdb re-derived calls from the RACE reads in MiXCR, one entry per CDR3 protein. The sample lists more than 110,000 distinct CDR3 sequences, about an eighth occurring once. Sample: whole blood, taken in connection with sensitization to the hapten diphenylcyclopropenone (DPC). These receptors were collected from a woman in her forties or fifties with alopecia areata. Some clones in this sample may be carry-over from other donors' samples.

This clonotype was counted ten times or more. The chain uses TRBV12-3 or TRBV12-4 and TRBJ1-1; D unresolved. The V end was cut by 7 bases, the J end by 1 base, with 10 bases between. This CDR3 has 13 residues. The CDR3 loop reads CASTGNKNTEAFF. For the CDR3, the DNA is TGTGCCAGCACTGGCAACAAGAACACTGAAGCTTTCTTT.

This clonotype was counted between two and nine times. The chain has TRBV18 and TRBJ1-6, with TRBD1 identical over 7 bases. The CDR3 length is 14 residues. Germline lookup yields CDR1 KGHSH and CDR2 LQKENI. With 6 bases clipped from V and 7 bases from J, the junction kept 6 bases outside the gene matches. The CDR3, as DNA: TGTGCCAGCTCCAGGGGGGCGGAGAATTCACCCCTCCACTTT. Its translation: CASSRGAENSPLHF.

The rearrangement links TRBV4-2 to TRBJ2-2; no firm D call. CDR1 LGHNA and CDR2 YNFKEQ come from the germline V gene. CDR3 size: 18 residues. Trimming removed 0 bases from V and 1 base from J, with 15 bases in between. CDR3 DNA sequence: TGTGCCAGCAGCCAAGATCATAGCCGTCACCAGAACACCGGGGAGCTGTTTTTT. Protein product: CASSQDHSRHQNTGELFF.

The chain combines TRBV7-6 with TRBJ2-1; D gene uncertain. This CDR3 has 13 residues. CDR1 and CDR2 (germline): SGHVS, FNYEAQ. The germline V and J ends were trimmed by 4 bases and 5 bases, with 9 bases remaining between them. The CDR3 protein is CASSSRIDNEQFF. In nucleotides, the CDR3 is TGTGCCAGCAGCTCTAGGATTGACAATGAGCAGTTCTTC. The entire variable domain, with the rest obtained from reference TRBV7-6 and TRBJ2-1, is as follows: GAGVSQSPRYKVTKRGQDVALRCDPISGHVSLYWYRQALGQGPEFLTYFNYEAQQDKSGLPNDRFSAERPEGSISTLTIQRTEQRDSAMYRCASSSRIDNEQFFGPGTRLTVL.

V gene TRBV10-3 combines with J gene TRBJ2-3, with TRBD1 matching 10 bases. Trimming at V came to 3 bases and at J to 0 bases, leaving 12 bases not matched to a gene. The CDR3 spans 19 residues. Germline CDR1 ENHRY, CDR2 SYGVKD. The CDR3 nucleotides are TGTGCCATCAGTGATCTGGGCCGGAGGACAGGGGGGAGCACAGATACGCAGTATTTT. This encodes CAISDLGRRTGGSTDTQYF.

A few counts support this clonotype. The genes are TRBV10-1 and TRBJ2-5; D gene uncertain. The germline V and J ends were trimmed by 5 bases and 2 bases, with 15 bases remaining between them. Germline lookup yields CDR1 WNHNN and CDR2 SYGVQD (reference sequence). The CDR3 runs to 15 residues. The chain's CDR3 is CASSYKRSWQETQYF. Written as DNA, the CDR3 is TGCGCCAGCAGTTATAAGCGCAGTTGGCAAGAGACCCAGTACTTC.

Here the CDR3 DNA reads TGTGCCAGCTCACCAAAGCGCGGCACCGGGGAGCTGTTTTTT. It specifies CASSPKRGTGELFF. The chain combines TRBV18 with TRBJ2-2, with no clear D. The CDR3 contains 14 residues. Deletions cut 2 bases from V and 4 bases from J, with 8 bases between. Germline V CDR1 and CDR2: KGHSH, LQKENI.

The chain combines TRBV6-5 with TRBJ2-2; D gene ambiguous. V shed 5 bases and J shed 3 bases, with 10 bases lying between them. This CDR3 is 14 amino acids long. Germline V lookup: CDR1 MNHEY, CDR2 SVGAGI. The DNA for the CDR3 is TGTGCCAGCAGTCCGCGTGGGCACACCGGGGAGCTGTTTTTT. Translating it yields CASSPRGHTGELFF.

This rearrangement joins TRBV7-2 to TRBJ1-1, with D unresolved. The V end lost 5 bases, the J end lost 3 bases, and 10 bases lay between the germline ends. Germline V gene sequence: CDR1 SGHTA, CDR2 FQGNSA. The CDR3 loop spans 13 amino acids. The CDR3 nucleotides are TGTGCCAGCAGCCCCGGGCGGGACACTGAAGCTTTCTTT. Residues: CASSPGRDTEAFF.

V and J are TRBV20-1 and TRBJ2-5, with 7 bases fitting TRBD1. The CDR3 runs 8 residues. Germline V gene data show CDR1 as DFQATT and CDR2 as SNEGSKA (reference sequence). In nucleotides, the CDR3 is TGCAGCCCGGGACAGCGCTACTTC. It yields the protein CSPGQRYF.

This clonotype has only a few counts. The V gene is TRBV7-2, the J gene TRBJ1-1, with D uncertain. V lost 3 bases to trimming and J lost 4 bases, with 18 bases between them. This CDR3 comprises 16 residues. Germline-derived CDR1 and CDR2 are SGHTA and FQGNSA. This CDR3 is CASSLEGRFGRTEAFF. CDR3 in DNA: TGTGCCAGCAGCTTGGAGGGTCGTTTTGGTCGCACTGAAGCTTTCTTT.

The chain combines TRBV12-3 or TRBV12-4 with TRBJ2-7; D is uncertain. The length of the CDR3 is 14 residues. V was clipped by 6 bases and J by 0 bases, with 12 bases between them. The CDR3 is CASSFRGFSYEQYF. CDR3 coding DNA: TGTGCCAGCAGCTTTCGCGGTTTCTCCTACGAGCAGTACTTC.

By frequency in the sample, this clonotype is medium-sized (0.01 to 0.1%). This chain connects TRBV3-1 to TRBJ2-1; D possibly corresponds to TRBD1 (5 bases). This CDR3 contains 16 residues. Germline CDR1 is LGHDT and CDR2 is YNNKEL (reference sequence). The ends were cut back, 3 bases at V and 6 bases at J, with 18 bases in the middle. CDR3 sequence (DNA): TGTGCCAGCAGCCACCGCACAGAAGGAAGGGGCAATGAGCAGTTCTTC. Its translation is CASSHRTEGRGNEQFF.

This clonotype was counted at least ten times. The chain links TRBV6-2 or TRBV6-3 to TRBJ2-1; 11 nucleotides match TRBD2. Per germline, CDR1 MNHEY and CDR2 SVGEGT. With V trimmed by 2 bases and J by 10 bases, 7 bases remained unmatched. CDR3 length: 15 amino acids. DNA of the CDR3: TGTGCCAGCAGTTACAAGGGTTTAGCGGGAGGGGAGCAGTTCTTC. This sequence encodes CASSYKGLAGGEQFF.

This clonotype was seen more than once but under ten times. This rearrangement joins TRBV20-1 to TRBJ2-7; D is uncertain. Deletions cut 1 base from V and 6 bases from J, with 7 bases between. This CDR3 contains 11 residues. The germline V gene has CDR1 DFQATT and CDR2 SNEGSKA (reference sequence). The CDR3, as DNA: TGCAGTGCTAGAGGCGGTCCCGAGCAGTACTTC. It yields the protein CSARGGPEQYF.

The chain employs TRBV27 and TRBJ2-1; TRBD2 matches 13 bases. Unmatched junction bases numbered 9, after V lost 7 bases and J lost 12 bases. The V gene's germline CDR1 is MNHEY and CDR2 SMNVEV (reference sequence). The length of the CDR3 is 14 residues. The CDR3 is CASTPGTSGASQFF. The CDR3 DNA reads TGTGCCAGCACCCCCGGGACTAGCGGGGCTTCGCAGTTCTTC.

This chain links TRBV20-1 with TRBJ2-7; D might be TRBD2 (6 bases). V was clipped by 0 bases and J by 4 bases, with 16 bases between them. This CDR3 is 15 amino acids long. Germline V gene sequence: CDR1 DFQATT, CDR2 SNEGSKA (reference sequence). The CDR3: CSARDAASVSYEQYF. CDR3 nucleotide sequence: TGCAGTGCTAGAGATGCGGCTAGCGTATCGTACGAGCAGTACTTC.

This clonotype was picked up many times. J is TRBJ1-6 and V is TRBV20-1, with D possibly being TRBD1 (5 bases). With 2 bases removed from V and 9 bases from J, the gap between germline ends came to 17 bases. This CDR3 is built from 15 residues. The germline V gene encodes CDR1 DFQATT and CDR2 SNEGSKA (reference sequence). CDR3 sequence: CSARSDGAVGSPLHF. In DNA form, the CDR3 reads TGCAGTGCTAGATCTGACGGGGCCGTCGGTTCACCCCTCCACTTT.